This T cell receptor (beta chain) is from a study of shared clonotypes between healthy human individuals (dated by TCRdb to 2018 to 2021). For the study in its entirety: A couple of women and a few men aged 18 to 49 years were included in the cohort. Blood TCR repertoires of four to six healthy adults were deeply sequenced to estimate repertoire size and the extent of clonotype sharing between individuals. Leukapheresis yielded between about 0.9 and 10 billion PBMCs per donor. Different laboratories and diverse techniques were used to prepare libraries and sequence TCR repertoires, to increase sequencing depth and limit assay-specific biases. For each donor, CD4 naive and CD4 memory were each given three plates, CD8 naive was given two plates, and CD8 memory was given one plate.

Using the deep immunoSEQ assay, multiplex PCR amplified TCR CDR3 regions from genomic DNA. Genomic DNA extracted from each cell subset was distributed evenly over all wells of several immunoSEQ 96-well plates, and each plate served as one replicate. For sorted subsets, each replicate PCR was loaded with approximately 0.2 ug genomic DNA, equivalent to 25,000 to 30,000 T cell genomes. Purified libraries were measured with a Qubit 3.0 fluorometer, size-checked on a Bioanalyzer 2100, and measured again with the KAPA Library Quantification kit. Each immunoSEQ 96-well plate was sequenced on its own single-read 150-cycle Illumina NextSeq 550 flow cell. The authors' pipeline ran thus. Because only junctional sequences without quality scores were contained in the immunoSEQ output, filtering matching that applied to full-length reads could not be performed. Sequences were annotated with PyIR, a Python wrapper for IgBLAST v1.9, and V/J genes and CDR3 were assigned using IMGT germline references. Any read was removed if the V/J assignment was weak (E-value above 1e-6), the CDR3 was missing, or the read contained stop codons, out-of-frame junctions, or ambiguous translated residues. A V3J clonotype was defined by an identical inferred V gene, J gene, and CDR3 amino acid sequence. Percentage overlap between repertoires was computed as shared unique clonotypes divided by the size of the smaller repertoire. Richness of each repertoire was evaluated using RTK rarefaction, the Chao1 estimator, and Recon v2.1 estimates of unobserved clonotypes. Generation probabilities were computed with OLGA for all TCRbeta clonotypes obtained by the gDNA method from several donors. What TCRdb holds here is the immuneACCESS table cut down to in-frame rearrangements. Part of the clones is not present; checked against another copy, under half of the missing clones reflect an unresolved V gene, and the others are unexplained. V and J calls and clone size are copied from that table; D and trimming were computed from the DNA. This sample has about 1.1 million clones in its table, and about 84% of those were observed once. Of the sample, around 0.6% is held by the ten largest clones.

Based on the germline V gene, the CDR1 and CDR2 sequences are MDHEN and SYDVKM. From the cysteine up to the phenylalanine, the CDR3 has a length of 12 residues. The read is trimmed to its CDR3 DNA, 36 bases read in frame from base 1. V is pared back by 9 bases and J by 7 bases, with 13 bases lying between the germline termini. Donors were healthy HIV-negative adults with no recently reported acute infections or vaccinations. Only Caucasian adults living in Nashville, Tennessee, USA were represented among the donors. Magnetic negative selection was used to enrich CD4+ T cells, after which naive cells were positively selected on CD45RA and the negative fraction became the memory subset. After blood collection by leukapheresis, PBMCs were isolated using Ficoll-Histopaque density gradient centrifugation and then cryopreserved in the vapor phase of liquid nitrogen. Analytical flow cytometry was used to check the purity and quantity of each magnetically sorted T cell population. Genomic DNA was isolated from each sorted fraction and quantified by UV absorbance on a Nanodrop 2000c.

Study-wide findings and limitations: Rarefaction of sorted-subset datasets indicated incomplete sequencing despite the large sequencing depth. Clonotypes shared by all four sorted-subset donors showed higher generation probabilities than non-shared clonotypes. Larger estimated clonotype richness was generally found for naive subsets than for memory subsets. Because the study included only a small number of donors, the genetic and exposure-history diversity represented was limited. Based on pairwise subsampling, the degree of clonotype sharing among donors was expected to be affected by sequencing depth. Across a handful of donors, roughly 5% of naive CD4, around 3.3% of naive CD8, roughly 2.3% of memory CD4, and over 0.35% of memory CD8 clonotypes were shared. Sampling was restricted to blood, and TCR repertoires in tissue are likely to differ from TCR repertoires in blood.

On this clone itself: Its target antigen remains unknown. Base-call qualities are not available, and no considerably larger clone is one nucleotide away.

The receptor was derived from a man aged 18 to 29 in good health. Some clones in this sample may be carry-over from other donors' samples. The rearranged chain carries TRBV28 and TRBJ2-4, with no reliable assignment of the D segment. The sequenced sample consisted of memory CD4+ T cells from PBMCs. The meaning of the sample's cell subset or site label: CD45RA-negative fraction. The CDR3 loop reads CASNQVGNIQYF. The nucleotide sequence reads as follows: TGTGCCAGTAACCAGGTGGGGAACATTCAGTACTTC.